This passage covers 3 T cell receptor beta chains from one sample sequenced in a study of blood T cell repertoires in COVID-19. Profiling relied on immunoSEQ multiplex PCR, and the TCRdb table lists in-frame clones only, not all of them. The sample lists around 140,000 clones; 80% were seen once. Sequenced material: peripheral blood. The receptors stem from a man between 65 and 79 years old who had recovered from COVID-19.

The chain joins TRBV5-4 to TRBJ2-7; D unresolved. V lost 1 base, J lost 0 bases, and 11 bases lay in between. Germline V gives CDR1 SGHNT, CDR2 YYREEE (reference sequence). The CDR3 spans 15 residues. The CDR3 loop is CASSLLPGSSYEQYF. In DNA form, the CDR3 reads TGTGCCAGCAGCTTGTTACCCGGTAGCTCCTACGAGCAGTACTTC.

This clone was detected many times. The chain carries TRBV6-6 and TRBJ2-7, with TRBD2 as a possible D gene (5 bases). V shed 2 bases and J shed 1 base, with 6 bases lying between them. Germline assignment: CDR1 MNHNY and CDR2 SVGAGI (reference sequence). The CDR3 runs to 13 residues. CDR3 bases: TGTGCCAGCAGTTACGAGGGATCCTACGAGCAGTACTTC. Translated, it gives CASSYEGSYEQYF.

V is TRBV7-9 and J is TRBJ2-3; 8 bases map to TRBD2. V was clipped by 4 bases and J by 2 bases; unmatched bases: 8. Germline lookup yields CDR1 SEHNR and CDR2 FQNEAQ (reference sequence). CDR3 length: 16 amino acids. The DNA for the CDR3 is TGTGCCAGCAGCTCAACTGGGCGGGAGGACACAGATACGCAGTATTTT. This codes for CASSSTGREDTDTQYF.